The next 18 T cell receptor beta chains were all read from a single sample in a study of early T cells in non-severe SARS-CoV-2 infection (dated by TCRdb to the early 2020s). Library preparation used 5' RACE. Instrument used: NextSeq 500. In TCRdb, the public reads were trimmed at Q25 with fastp and aligned with MiXCR, with productive beta chains retained. Rows are unified per CDR3 protein, each entry keeping the most common DNA and genes. This sample lists about 22,000 distinct CDR3 sequences; around 4.2% were detected once. The ten largest clones capture less than 8.5% of the sample. Sequencing used whole blood. These receptors all come from an adult who was a healthcare worker with PCR-confirmed SARS-CoV-2 infection or an uninfected control (not recorded which).

This clonotype was seen more than once but under ten times. The chain is built from TRBV13 and TRBJ2-7; D gene ambiguous. The CDR3 is 16 residues long. Germline values: CDR1 PRHDT, CDR2 FYEKMQ (reference sequence). V was cut by 4 bases and J by 2 bases, with 18 bases left in between. CDR3 sequence: CASSSWAAPGAYEQYF. DNA of the CDR3: TGTGCCAGCAGCTCATGGGCCGCCCCTGGCGCCTACGAGCAGTACTTC.

This rearrangement joins TRBV11-2 to TRBJ2-1; no clear D gene. The germline gives CDR1 SGHAT, CDR2 FQNNGV. CDR3 length equals 12 residues. The V gene lost 1 base and the J gene lost 6 bases, with 4 bases spanning the gap. CDR3 in DNA: TGTGCCAGCAGCTTAGTCAGCAATGAGCAGTTCTTC. Encoded protein: CASSLVSNEQFF.

This clonotype occurred many times. V and J are TRBV2 and TRBJ1-2, with 8 bases matching TRBD1. The CDR3 consists of 15 residues. CDR1 is SNHLY and CDR2 is FYNNEI in the germline V gene. The J segment lost 0 bases and the V segment lost 6 bases, leaving 6 bases of the junction unmatched. CDR3 DNA: TGTGCCAGCAGGGATGGACAGGGTACTAACTATGGCTACACCTTC. It encodes CASRDGQGTNYGYTF.

V is TRBV4-1 and J is TRBJ2-1; no reliable D call. CDR1 is MGHRA, CDR2 YSYEKL, per germline. V was pared by 0 bases and J by 4 bases, with 13 bases between. CDR3 length: 16 residues. For the CDR3, the DNA is TGCGCCAGCAGCCAAGATAATGAGCACCGATACAATGAGCAGTTCTTC. It encodes CASSQDNEHRYNEQFF.

This clonotype was counted many times. This chain connects TRBV27 to TRBJ1-2; D is ambiguous. V was shortened by 3 bases and J by 4 bases, with 12 bases between the two germline ends. In germline, CDR1 is MNHEY, CDR2 SMNVEV (reference sequence). The CDR3 covers 14 residues. The chain's CDR3 is CASSFNRFFYGYTF. DNA of the CDR3: TGTGCCAGCAGTTTCAACAGATTCTTCTATGGCTACACCTTC.

The sample holds a few counts of this clonotype. The chain links TRBV9 to TRBJ1-3; D not resolved. Germline lookup yields CDR1 SGDLS and CDR2 YYNGEE. Trimming took 0 bases from V and 0 from J, leaving 7 bases between them. This CDR3 contains 15 residues. The CDR3 spells CASSVDGRSGNTIYF. Written as DNA, the CDR3 is TGTGCCAGCAGCGTAGACGGACGCTCTGGAAACACCATATATTTT.

This clonotype was seen at least ten times. The chain recombines TRBV9 with TRBJ1-1; 7 bases fit TRBD1. From germline, CDR1 is SGDLS and CDR2 YYNGEE. Trimming cost V 4 bases and J 3 bases; bases outside gene matches: 9. The CDR3 runs to 15 residues. The CDR3 protein is CASSNQGQGDTEAFF. The CDR3 DNA reads as TGTGCCAGCAGCAACCAGGGGCAGGGGGACACTGAAGCTTTCTTT.

This clonotype was counted at least ten times. This chain links TRBV27 with TRBJ2-3; 8 nucleotides agree with TRBD2. Germline V CDR1 and CDR2: MNHEY, SMNVEV (reference sequence). The CDR3 has 16 amino acids. V was clipped by 3 bases and J by 3 bases; unmatched bases: 8. The CDR3 sequence: CASSLLGGAMTDTQYF. In nucleotides, the CDR3 is TGTGCCAGCAGTTTGCTCGGGGGGGCGATGACAGATACGCAGTATTTT.

The chain recombines TRBV28 with TRBJ2-7, with D uncertain. V was pared by 2 bases and J by 3 bases, with 14 bases between. Germline CDR1 is MDHEN and CDR2 is SYDVKM. The CDR3 is 15 residues long. CDR3 region: CASSLNNRKIYEQYF. CDR3 nucleotide sequence: TGTGCCAGCAGTTTAAATAACAGAAAAATCTACGAGCAGTACTTC.

This rearrangement joins TRBV29-1 to TRBJ2-7; TRBD1 is a possible D gene (6 bases). This CDR3 contains 13 residues. The V end was cut by 4 bases, the J end by 0 bases, with 10 bases between. In germline, CDR1 is SQVTM, CDR2 ANQGSEA. CDR3 in amino acids: CSVARDISYEQYF. The CDR3 DNA reads TGCAGCGTTGCCCGGGACATCTCCTACGAGCAGTACTTC.

This clonotype showed up many times. The chain employs TRBV7-2 and TRBJ2-4, with 7 nucleotides matching TRBD2. Germline V gene sequence: CDR1 SGHTA, CDR2 FQGNSA. The CDR3 covers 14 residues. The V and J ends lost 4 bases and 8 bases, in that order; junction bases with no gene match: 8. This CDR3 reads CASSSREGEYIQYF. In nucleotides, the CDR3 is TGTGCCAGCAGCTCAAGGGAGGGCGAGTACATTCAGTACTTC.

This clonotype was counted many times. The chain couples TRBV7-8 to TRBJ1-1; possible D gene TRBD1, 6 bases. Trimming shortened V by 5 bases and J by 4 bases, and 17 bases separated the two germline ends. CDR3 length: 15 amino acids. The germline gives CDR1 SGHVS, CDR2 FQNEAQ. CDR3 amino acids: CASSPPTGLGTEAFF. The CDR3 bases are TGTGCCAGCAGCCCCCCCACAGGGTTGGGCACTGAAGCTTTCTTT.

This clonotype came up many times. The chain joins TRBV9 to TRBJ1-5; no reliable D call. CDR1 is SGDLS and CDR2 is YYNGEE in the germline V gene. The CDR3 loop spans 13 amino acids. The ends were cut back, 7 bases at V and 3 bases at J, with 11 bases in the middle. CDR3 nucleotides: TGTGCCAGCGGATCAGCAAACAATCAGCCCCAGCATTTT. Amino acid sequence: CASGSANNQPQHF. The full variable domain, its missing parts supplied by reference TRBV9 and TRBJ1-5, is DSGVTQTPKHLITATGQRVTLRCSPRSGDLSVYWYQQSLDQGLQFLIQYYNGEERAKGNILERFSAQQFPDLHSELNLSSLELGDSALYFCASGSANNQPQHFGDGTRLSIL.

This clonotype was detected only a few times. V and J are TRBV5-1 and TRBJ2-3, with 10 bases fitting TRBD2. This CDR3 is built from 17 residues. V was clipped by 4 bases and J by 2 bases; unmatched bases: 10. Germline V gene sequence: CDR1 SGHRS, CDR2 YFSETQ. The CDR3 DNA is TGCGCCAGCAGCCAAGGAAACAGCGGGGGGGCCACAGATACGCAGTATTTT. Its translation: CASSQGNSGGATDTQYF.

This clonotype was recorded at least ten times. The chain links TRBV4-3 to TRBJ1-1; 10 bases are a match to TRBD1. Germline CDR1 LGHNA, CDR2 YSLEER. V lost 3 bases, J lost 5 bases, and 6 bases stayed unmatched. The CDR3 consists of 15 residues. Here the CDR3 reads CASSHSGQGWTEAFF. CDR3 DNA sequence: TGCGCCAGCAGCCATTCGGGACAGGGGTGGACTGAAGCTTTCTTT.

V and J are TRBV19 and TRBJ1-1; D uncertain. The CDR3 is made up of 13 amino acids. Per germline, CDR1 LNHDA and CDR2 SQIVND (reference sequence). The germline V and J ends were trimmed by 7 bases and 11 bases, with 20 bases remaining between them. The CDR3 is CASKLRSGRHAFF. In DNA form, the CDR3 reads TGTGCCAGTAAATTGCGAAGCGGCCGGCACGCTTTCTTT.

The chain's CDR3 is CASSSPGQGYEQYF. The CDR3 DNA is TGTGCCAGCAGCTCCCCGGGACAGGGCTACGAGCAGTACTTC. The V and J genes are TRBV28 and TRBJ2-7; 9 positions agree with TRBD1. Trimming at V came to 6 bases and at J to 3 bases, leaving 6 bases not matched to a gene. The CDR3 has 14 residues. The germline gives CDR1 MDHEN, CDR2 SYDVKM.

This clonotype was seen at least ten times. The chain is built from TRBV5-1 and TRBJ2-5, with a possible D match to TRBD1 (5 bases). The germline CDR1 and CDR2 sequences are SGHRS and YFSETQ. CDR3 size: 14 residues. Trimming took 0 bases from V and 8 from J, leaving 14 bases between them. The CDR3 region has the DNA TGCGCCAGCAGCTTGGGGACATCGGAATCAACCCAGTACTTC. Translating gives CASSLGTSESTQYF.